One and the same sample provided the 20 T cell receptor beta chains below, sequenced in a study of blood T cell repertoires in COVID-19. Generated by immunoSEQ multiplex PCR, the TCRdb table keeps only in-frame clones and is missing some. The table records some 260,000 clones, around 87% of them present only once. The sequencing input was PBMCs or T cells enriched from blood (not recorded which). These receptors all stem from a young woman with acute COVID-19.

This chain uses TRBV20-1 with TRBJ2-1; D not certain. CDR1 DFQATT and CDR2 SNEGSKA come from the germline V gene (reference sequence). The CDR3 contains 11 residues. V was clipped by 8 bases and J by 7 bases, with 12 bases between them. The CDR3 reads CSSLFGNEQFF. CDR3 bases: TGCAGTTCCCTGTTCGGGAATGAGCAGTTCTTC.

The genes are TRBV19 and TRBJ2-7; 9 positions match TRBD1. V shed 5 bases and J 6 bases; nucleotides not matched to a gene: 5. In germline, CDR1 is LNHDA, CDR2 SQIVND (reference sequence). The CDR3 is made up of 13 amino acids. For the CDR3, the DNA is TGTGCCAGTAGTGTGGGACAGGGTGGCGAGCAGTACTTC. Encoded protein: CASSVGQGGEQYF.

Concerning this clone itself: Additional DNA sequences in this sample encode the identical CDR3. CDR3 protein: CASSLSRNTEAFF. CDR3 sequence (DNA): TGTGCCAGCAGTTTATCGAGGAACACTGAAGCTTTCTTT. The chain links TRBV27 to TRBJ1-1; no clear D gene. The CDR3 extends over 13 amino acids. Germline-derived CDR1 and CDR2 are MNHEY and SMNVEV (reference sequence). V lost 0 bases and J 1 base, leaving 3 bases between the germline ends.

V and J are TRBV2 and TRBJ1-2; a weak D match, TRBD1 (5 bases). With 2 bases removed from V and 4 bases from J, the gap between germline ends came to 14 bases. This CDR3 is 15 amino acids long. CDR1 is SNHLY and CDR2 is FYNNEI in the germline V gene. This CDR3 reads CASSESAGVAYGYTF. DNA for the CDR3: TGTGCCAGCAGTGAAAGTGCGGGGGTGGCCTATGGCTACACCTTC.

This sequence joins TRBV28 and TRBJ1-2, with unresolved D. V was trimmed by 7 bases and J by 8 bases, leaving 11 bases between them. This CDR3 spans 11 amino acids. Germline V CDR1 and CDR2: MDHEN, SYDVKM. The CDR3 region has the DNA TGTGCCAGCACTCACAAGTTCGGCTACACCTTC. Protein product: CASTHKFGYTF.

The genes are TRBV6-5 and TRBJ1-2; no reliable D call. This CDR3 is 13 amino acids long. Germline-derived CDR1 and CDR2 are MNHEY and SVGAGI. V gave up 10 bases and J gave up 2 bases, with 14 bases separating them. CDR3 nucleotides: TGTGCCACCGGGGAGGGCAAGAACTATGGCTACACCTTC. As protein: CATGEGKNYGYTF.

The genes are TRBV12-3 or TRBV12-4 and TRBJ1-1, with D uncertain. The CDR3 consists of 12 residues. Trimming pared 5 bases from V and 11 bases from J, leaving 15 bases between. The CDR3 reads CASSPGDGRAFF. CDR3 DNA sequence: TGTGCCAGCAGTCCAGGTGACGGGAGGGCTTTCTTT.

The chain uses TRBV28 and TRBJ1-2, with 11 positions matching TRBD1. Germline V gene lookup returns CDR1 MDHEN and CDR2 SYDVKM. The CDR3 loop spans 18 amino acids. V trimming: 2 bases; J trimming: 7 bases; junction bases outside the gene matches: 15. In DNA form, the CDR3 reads TGTGCCAGCAGTTTACGCCCGGACAGGGGGCTCAGGCATGGTGGCTACACCTTC. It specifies CASSLRPDRGLRHGGYTF.

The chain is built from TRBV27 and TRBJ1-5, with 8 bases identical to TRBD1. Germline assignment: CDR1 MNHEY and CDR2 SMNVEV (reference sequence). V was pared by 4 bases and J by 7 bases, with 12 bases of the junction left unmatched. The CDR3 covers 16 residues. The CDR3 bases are TGTGCCAGCAGTTCCCCCGACAGGGGCTATGGCCAGCCCCAGCATTTT. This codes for CASSSPDRGYGQPQHF.

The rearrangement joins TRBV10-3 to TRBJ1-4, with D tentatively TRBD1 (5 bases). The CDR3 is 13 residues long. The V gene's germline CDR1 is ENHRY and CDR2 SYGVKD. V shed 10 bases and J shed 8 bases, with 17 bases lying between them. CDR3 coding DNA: TGTGCCACCCGGGGGGAAGGAGAAGAAAAACTGTTTTTT. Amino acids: CATRGEGEEKLFF.

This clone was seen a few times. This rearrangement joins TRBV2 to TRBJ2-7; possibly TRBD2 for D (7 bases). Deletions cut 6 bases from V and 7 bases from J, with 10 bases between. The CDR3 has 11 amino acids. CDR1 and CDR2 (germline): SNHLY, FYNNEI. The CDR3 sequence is CASRGGAEQYF. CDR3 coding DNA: TGTGCCAGCAGAGGGGGGGCAGAGCAGTACTTC.

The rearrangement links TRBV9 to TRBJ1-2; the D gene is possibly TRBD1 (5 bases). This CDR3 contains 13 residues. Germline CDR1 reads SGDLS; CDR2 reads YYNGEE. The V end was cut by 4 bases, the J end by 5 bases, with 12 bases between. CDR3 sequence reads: CASSPLGGYGYTF. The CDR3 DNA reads TGTGCCAGCAGCCCATTGGGGGGTTATGGCTACACCTTC.

The CDR3 spells CASRAGTRYEQYF. The CDR3, as DNA: TGTGCCAGCAGGGCCGGGACTCGCTACGAGCAGTACTTC. This chain connects TRBV11-1 to TRBJ2-7; D might be TRBD2 (6 bases). V gave up 6 bases and J gave up 3 bases, with 12 bases separating them. CDR3 length equals 13 residues. CDR1 is SGHAT, CDR2 FQDESV, per germline (reference sequence).

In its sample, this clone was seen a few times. The CDR3 DNA is TGTGCCAGTAGTATCTGGCGGACTAGCGGGAGATATGAGCAGTTCTTC. Translation gives CASSIWRTSGRYEQFF. V usage is TRBV19 and J usage is TRBJ2-1, with 13 bases lining up with TRBD2. From germline, CDR1 is LNHDA and CDR2 SQIVND (reference sequence). The V segment lost 3 bases and the J segment 8 bases; nucleotides outside the gene matches: 7. The CDR3 covers 16 residues.

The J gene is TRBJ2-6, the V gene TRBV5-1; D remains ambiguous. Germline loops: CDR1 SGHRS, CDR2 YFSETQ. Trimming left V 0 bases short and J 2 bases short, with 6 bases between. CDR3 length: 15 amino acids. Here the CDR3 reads CASSLAFAGANVLTF. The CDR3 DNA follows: TGCGCCAGCAGCTTGGCTTTCGCTGGGGCCAACGTCCTGACTTTC.

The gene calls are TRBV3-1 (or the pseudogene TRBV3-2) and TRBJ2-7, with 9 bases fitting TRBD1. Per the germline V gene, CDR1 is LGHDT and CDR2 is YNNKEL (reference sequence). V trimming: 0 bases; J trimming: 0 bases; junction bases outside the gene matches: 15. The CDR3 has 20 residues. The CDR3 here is CASSQDTKLGTGFDSYEQYF. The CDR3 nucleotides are TGTGCCAGCAGCCAAGATACTAAGTTGGGGACAGGGTTTGACTCCTACGAGCAGTACTTC.

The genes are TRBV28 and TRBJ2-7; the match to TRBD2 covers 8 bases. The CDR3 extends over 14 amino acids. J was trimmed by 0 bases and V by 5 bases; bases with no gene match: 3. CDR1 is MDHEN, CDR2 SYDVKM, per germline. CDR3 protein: CASSQRGTSYEQYF. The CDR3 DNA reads TGTGCCAGCAGTCAGCGGGGGACCTCCTACGAGCAGTACTTC.

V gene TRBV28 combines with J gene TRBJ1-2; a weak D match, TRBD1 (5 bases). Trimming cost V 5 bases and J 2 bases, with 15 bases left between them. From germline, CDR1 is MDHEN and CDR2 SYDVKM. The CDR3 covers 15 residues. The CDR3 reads CASSTPGHSNYGYTF. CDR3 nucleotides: TGTGCCAGCAGTACACCCGGACACTCCAACTATGGCTACACCTTC.

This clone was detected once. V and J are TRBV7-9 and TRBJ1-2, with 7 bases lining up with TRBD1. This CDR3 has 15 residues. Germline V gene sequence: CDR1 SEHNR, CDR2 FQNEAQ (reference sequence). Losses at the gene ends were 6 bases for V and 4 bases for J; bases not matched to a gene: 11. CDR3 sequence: CASSTTTGRFYGYTF. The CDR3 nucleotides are TGTGCCAGCAGTACAACGACAGGGCGATTCTATGGCTACACCTTC.

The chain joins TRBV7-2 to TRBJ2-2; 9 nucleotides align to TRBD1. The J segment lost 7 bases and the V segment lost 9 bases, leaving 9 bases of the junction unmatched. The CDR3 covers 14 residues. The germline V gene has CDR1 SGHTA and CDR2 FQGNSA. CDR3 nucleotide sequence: TGTGCCAGTAGAGGGACAGGGTATATCGGGGAGCTGTTTTTT. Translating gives CASRGTGYIGELFF.